Presented here are 17 T cell receptor beta chains from one specimen sequenced in a study of cytomegalovirus exposure and HLA in healthy donors. The PCR made use of 60 Vbeta and 13 Jbeta primers. The assay was immunoSEQ multiplex PCR, and TCRdb's table has in-frame clones only and misses some. This sample carries 100,000 or so clones, 60% to 85% of them seen once, and the ten largest clones take approximately 4.6%. Sequenced sample: PBMCs. Every receptor here comes from a woman aged 40 to 50 in good health and CMV-seropositive.

The CDR3 sequence is CASSQVQGAGETQYF. CDR3 nucleotides: TGTGCCAGCAGCCAAGTCCAAGGGGCGGGGGAGACCCAGTACTTC. This chain connects TRBV14 to TRBJ2-5; D is possibly TRBD2 (6 bases). The CDR3 contains 15 residues. CDR1 is SGHDN and CDR2 is FVKESK in the germline V gene. V lost 1 base to trimming and J lost 5 bases, with 14 bases between them.

Notes on this clone: The junction shows a germline mismatch at one end, possibly a read error. The V and J genes are TRBV6-5 and TRBJ2-7; 15 bases match TRBD2. Looked up from germline, CDR1 is MNHEY and CDR2 is SVGAGI. This CDR3 region has 16 residues. CDR3 residues: CAGSYRTSGRADEQYF. The CDR3 DNA sequence: TGTGCCGGCAGTTACAGGACTAGCGGGAGGGCTGACGAGCAGTACTTC.

V and J are TRBV27 and TRBJ1-5; 8 bases are a match to TRBD1. Unmatched junction bases numbered 11, after V lost 6 bases and J lost 7 bases. Per germline, CDR1 MNHEY and CDR2 SMNVEV (reference sequence). This CDR3 spans 15 amino acids. The DNA of the CDR3 is TGTGCCAGCAGGTACGGACAGGGACTTTCCCAGCCCCAGCATTTT. Translation gives CASRYGQGLSQPQHF.

The chain carries TRBV14 and TRBJ1-2; D is unresolved. Germline-derived CDR1 and CDR2 are SGHDN and FVKESK. Deletions cut 4 bases from V and 5 bases from J, with 14 bases between. This CDR3 region has 14 residues. The CDR3: CASSLSQFIYGYTF. CDR3 sequence (DNA): TGTGCCAGCAGCCTATCACAGTTTATTTATGGCTACACCTTC.

This clone was counted a single time. V and J are TRBV18 and TRBJ2-2; D remains ambiguous. The CDR3 is 14 amino acids. CDR1 and CDR2 from the germline V gene are KGHSH and LQKENI. Trimming took 0 bases from V and 3 from J, leaving 5 bases between them. The CDR3 here is CASSPPTYTGELFF. The DNA of the CDR3 is TGTGCCAGCTCACCACCTACTTACACCGGGGAGCTGTTTTTT.

CDR3 protein: CASSPWGRLADTDTQYF. In DNA, the CDR3 is TGTGCCAGCAGCCCCTGGGGTAGGCTAGCGGACACAGATACGCAGTATTTT. This chain uses TRBV7-2 with TRBJ2-3; 7 bases agree with TRBD2. Germline V gene data show CDR1 as SGHTA and CDR2 as FQGNSA. V gave up 5 bases and J gave up 2 bases; unmatched junction bases: 13. CDR3 length: 17 residues.

This clone was picked up many times. The V and J genes are TRBV6-1 and TRBJ1-5; D perhaps matches TRBD1 (5 bases). The germline V and J ends were trimmed by 7 bases and 1 base, with 11 bases remaining between them. Germline V CDR1 and CDR2: MNHNS, SASEGT. The length of the CDR3 is 14 residues. This CDR3 reads CASNLGGSNQPQHF. The CDR3 DNA reads as TGTGCCAGCAATCTTGGGGGGAGCAATCAGCCCCAGCATTTT.

This clone was seen at least ten times. V usage is TRBV19 and J usage is TRBJ1-1, with D maybe TRBD1 (5 bases). The V and J ends lost 2 bases and 2 bases respectively, with 9 bases between them. CDR1 LNHDA and CDR2 SQIVND come from the germline V gene (reference sequence). This CDR3 comprises 14 residues. In DNA, the CDR3 is TGTGCCAGTAGTATAAAGACAGTTAACACTGAAGCTTTCTTT. It yields the protein CASSIKTVNTEAFF.

The chain combines TRBV19 with TRBJ2-7, with TRBD1 as a possible D gene (6 bases). V lost 6 bases, J lost 0 bases, and 12 bases lay in between. This CDR3 has 14 amino acids. Per germline, CDR1 LNHDA and CDR2 SQIVND (reference sequence). The CDR3 DNA reads TGTGCCAGTAGGGGTGGACAGAACTCCTACGAGCAGTACTTC. This translates into CASRGGQNSYEQYF.

The chain has TRBV6-5 and TRBJ2-5; 7 nucleotides agree with TRBD2. Trimming removed 6 bases from V and 9 bases from J; junction bases left unmatched: 13. The germline V gene has CDR1 MNHEY and CDR2 SVGAGI. The CDR3 loop spans 14 amino acids. The CDR3 is CASSNGRGRVAQYF. The CDR3 DNA is TGTGCCAGCAGCAACGGGCGAGGGAGGGTGGCCCAGTACTTC.

The rearrangement joins TRBV5-4 to TRBJ2-5; TRBD1 agrees at 11 bases. V shed 5 bases, J shed 5 bases, and the junction held 8 bases outside the gene matches. The CDR3 has 15 amino acids. Per the germline V gene, CDR1 is SGHNT and CDR2 is YYREEE (reference sequence). The CDR3 DNA is TGTGCCAGCAGTCTCCGGACAGGGGGCGGGGAGACCCAGTACTTC. Its translation: CASSLRTGGGETQYF.

The rearrangement uses TRBV27 and TRBJ2-6, with 8 bases matching TRBD1. This CDR3 comprises 18 residues. The ends lost 3 bases at V and 0 bases at J; junction bases unmatched: 7. The germline V gene has CDR1 MNHEY and CDR2 SMNVEV (reference sequence). CDR3 residues: CASSFLQGARSGANVLTF. The CDR3 coding sequence is TGTGCCAGCAGTTTTCTCCAGGGGGCCCGCTCTGGGGCCAACGTCCTGACTTTC.

The chain employs TRBV6-5 and TRBJ2-7, with 8 bases fitting TRBD2. V trimming: 6 bases; J trimming: 4 bases; junction bases outside the gene matches: 11. This CDR3 spans 15 amino acids. The germline V gene has CDR1 MNHEY and CDR2 SVGAGI. This CDR3 reads CASSLEAGDRYEQYF. The CDR3 coding sequence is TGTGCCAGCAGCCTTGAAGCGGGAGACAGATACGAGCAGTACTTC.

The chain has TRBV19 and TRBJ2-7, with a tentative D call TRBD1 (7 bases). Germline lookup yields CDR1 LNHDA and CDR2 SQIVND (reference sequence). There are 13 residues in the CDR3. V shed 7 bases and J shed 3 bases, with 13 bases lying between them. The CDR3 protein is CASNGQDYYEQYF. DNA of the CDR3: TGTGCCAGTAACGGACAGGACTACTACGAGCAGTACTTC. Variable domain in full (rest from reference TRBV19 and TRBJ2-7): DGGITQSPKYLFRKEGQNVTLSCEQNLNHDAMYWYRQDPGQGLRLIYYSQIVNDFQKGDIAEGYSVSREKKESFPLTVTSAQKNPTAFYLCASNGQDYYEQYFGPGTRLTVT.

This clone is medium-sized by share. The rearrangement links TRBV2 to TRBJ2-1; perhaps TRBD1 as D (6 bases). This CDR3 contains 15 residues. The germline gives CDR1 SNHLY, CDR2 FYNNEI. Trimming left V 6 bases short and J 2 bases short, with 14 bases between. Written as DNA, the CDR3 is TGTGCCAGCAGGAGGGACATCACCCCCTACAATGAGCAGTTCTTC. It yields the protein CASRRDITPYNEQFF.

This clone turned up a few times. The chain combines TRBV28 with TRBJ2-7, with 10 bases that match TRBD1. This CDR3 has 13 amino acids. The V segment lost 9 bases and the J segment 3 bases; nucleotides outside the gene matches: 5. CDR1 is MDHEN and CDR2 is SYDVKM in the germline V gene. Here the CDR3 DNA reads TGTGCCAGGTCCGGGACAGGGGTCTACGAGCAGTACTTC. Protein: CARSGTGVYEQYF.

This CDR3 reads CASSLVSADTQYF. Written as DNA, the CDR3 is TGTGCCAGCAGTTTGGTTTCGGCAGATACGCAGTATTTT. This chain uses TRBV27 with TRBJ2-3; D ambiguous. V was shortened by 3 bases and J by 4 bases, with 8 bases between the two germline ends. The CDR3 has 13 amino acids. Germline lookup yields CDR1 MNHEY and CDR2 SMNVEV (reference sequence).